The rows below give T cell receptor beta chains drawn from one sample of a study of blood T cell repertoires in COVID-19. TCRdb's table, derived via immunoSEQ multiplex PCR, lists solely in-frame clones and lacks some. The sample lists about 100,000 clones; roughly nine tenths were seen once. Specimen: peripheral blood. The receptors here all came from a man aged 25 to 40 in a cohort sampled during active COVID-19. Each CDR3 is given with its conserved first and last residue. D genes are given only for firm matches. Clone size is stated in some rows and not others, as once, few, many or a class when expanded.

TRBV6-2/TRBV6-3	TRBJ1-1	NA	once	TGTGCCAGCAGTTACCCCGGGGGGACTGAAGCTTTCTTT	CASSYPGGTEAFF
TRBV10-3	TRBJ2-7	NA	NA	TGTGCCATCAGTGAGTCCCCCCTTTCTACAGGGCAGTACTTC	CAISESPLSTGQYF
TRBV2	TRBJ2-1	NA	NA	TGTGCCAGCAGGGGGAGGACCGGGAGCTCCTACAATGAGCAGTTCTTC	CASRGRTGSSYNEQFF
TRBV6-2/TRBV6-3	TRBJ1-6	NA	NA	TGTGCCAGCAGTTTCGACAGAAATTCACCCCTCCACTTT	CASSFDRNSPLHF
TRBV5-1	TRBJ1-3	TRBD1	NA	TGCGCCAGCAGCCAGGGACAGGGGGCGTCGGGAAACACCATATATTTT	CASSQGQGASGNTIYF
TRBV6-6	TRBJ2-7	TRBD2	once	TGTGCCAGCAGTTACTCTGTCGCTAGCGGGCGTTTCTTC	CASSYSVASGRFF
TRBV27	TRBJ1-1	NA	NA	TGTGCCAGCACTCCAACAACCAGGGGCACTGAAGCTTTCTTT	CASTPTTRGTEAFF
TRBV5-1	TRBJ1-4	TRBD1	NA	TGCGCCAGCAGATTAGGGACAGATGATGAAAAACTGTTTTTT	CASRLGTDDEKLFF
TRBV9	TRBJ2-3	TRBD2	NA	TGTGCCAGCAGCGTCTCTAGCGGGGGGGCCCTACAAACAGATACGCAGTATTTT	CASSVSSGGALQTDTQYF
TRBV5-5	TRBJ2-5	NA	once	TGTGCCAGCAGCTTGTTCGGGACTCAAGAGACCCAGTACTTC	CASSLFGTQETQYF
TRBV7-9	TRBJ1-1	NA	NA	TGTGCCAGCAGCTTTGAGTTCCCGAACACTGAAGCTTTCTTT	CASSFEFPNTEAFF
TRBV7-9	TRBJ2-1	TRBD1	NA	TGTGCCAGCAGCCCAGCGGACAGGGCCCACAATGAGCAGTTCTTC	CASSPADRAHNEQFF
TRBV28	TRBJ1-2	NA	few	TGTGCCAGCAGTTTGGTCGGGGGGTCCATCTATGGCTACACCTTC	CASSLVGGSIYGYTF
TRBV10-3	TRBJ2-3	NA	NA	TGTGCCATCAGTGAGTCCGAGGGACACGGCGGGACGCAGTATTTT	CAISESEGHGGTQYF
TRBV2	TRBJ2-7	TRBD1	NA	TGTGCCAGCAGTAGACAGGGTAGGACCTACGAGCAGTACTTC	CASSRQGRTYEQYF
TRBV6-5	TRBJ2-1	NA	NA	TGTGCCAGCAGCTCGTTGACTAGGGGTGAGCAGTTCTTC	CASSSLTRGEQFF
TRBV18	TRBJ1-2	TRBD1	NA	TGTGCCAGCTCCTTCAGAGGGGGACAGGGGCGCCTCAACTATGGCTACACCTTC	CASSFRGGQGRLNYGYTF
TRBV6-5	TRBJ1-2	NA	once	TGTGCCAGCAGCCGTCGACAGGATGGCTACACCTTC	CASSRRQDGYTF
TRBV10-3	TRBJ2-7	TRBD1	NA	TGTGCCATCAGTGCTAGACAGGGGTTGGGCGACGAGCAGTACTTC	CAISARQGLGDEQYF
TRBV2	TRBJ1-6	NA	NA	TGTGCCAGCAGTGAGGAAGGGGGACATTCACCCCTCCACTTT	CASSEEGGHSPLHF
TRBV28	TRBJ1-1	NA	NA	TGTGCCAGCAGTTTAAGCACAGGGATGAACACTGAAGCTTTCTTT	CASSLSTGMNTEAFF
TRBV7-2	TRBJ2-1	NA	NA	TGTGCCAGCAGCCTAGGAGGTGTTTTCGACAATGAGCAGTTCTTC	CASSLGGVFDNEQFF
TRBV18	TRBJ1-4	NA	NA	TGTGCCAGCTCACCACAGGGGTCAACTAATGAAAAACTGTTTTTT	CASSPQGSTNEKLFF
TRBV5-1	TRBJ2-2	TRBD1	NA	TGCGCCAGCAGCGAGGGGACAGGGACCGGGGAGCTGTTTTTT	CASSEGTGTGELFF
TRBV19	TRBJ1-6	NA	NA	TGTGCCAGTAATGATTTCGGTTCACCCCTCCACTTT	CASNDFGSPLHF
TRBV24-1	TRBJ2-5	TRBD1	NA	TGTGCCACCAGTGTTGGGGACAGCAATGGTCCGGAGACCCAGTACTTC	CATSVGDSNGPETQYF
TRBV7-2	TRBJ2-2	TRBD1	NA	TGTGCCAGCAGCCTGAGGACAGGGAGTCCAGCCGTCGGCACCGGGGAGCTGTTTTTT	CASSLRTGSPAVGTGELFF
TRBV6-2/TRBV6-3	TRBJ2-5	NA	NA	TGTGCCAGCAGTTGGTCGGGGACACAAGCAGAGACCCAGTACTTC	CASSWSGTQAETQYF
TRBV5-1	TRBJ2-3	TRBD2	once	TGCGCCAGCAGCTCCCAGCGGGGAAGGGGCACAGATACGCAGTATTTT	CASSSQRGRGTDTQYF
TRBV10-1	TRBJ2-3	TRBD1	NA	TGCGCCAGCAGTGAGTCTGACAGGGGCTCAGATACGCAGTATTTT	CASSESDRGSDTQYF
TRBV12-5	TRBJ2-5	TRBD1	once	TGTGCTAGTGGTAAAGGGACAGCCTACCAAGAGACCCAGTACTTC	CASGKGTAYQETQYF
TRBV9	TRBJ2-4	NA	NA	TGTGCCAGCAGCGCCGGACTTATAGCCAAAAACATTCAGTACTTC	CASSAGLIAKNIQYF
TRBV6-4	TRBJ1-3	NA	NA	TGTGCCAGCAGTGACTCGCGGTATTTTCGGCGAAAAAACACCATATATTTT	CASSDSRYFRRKNTIYF
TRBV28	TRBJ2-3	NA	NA	TGTGCCAGCAGTTTACCCCAGGGAACAGATACGCAGTATTTT	CASSLPQGTDTQYF
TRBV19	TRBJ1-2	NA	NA	TGTGCCAGTAGTTATGCGGGTGACTATGGCTACACCTTC	CASSYAGDYGYTF
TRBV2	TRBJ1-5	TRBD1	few	TGTGCCAGCAGCAATACAGGGGCGGCGAATCAGCCCCAGCATTTT	CASSNTGAANQPQHF
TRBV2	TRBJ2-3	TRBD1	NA	TGTGCCAGCAGTGGACAGGGGCTCCCAGGTTTGAAGTATTTT	CASSGQGLPGLKYF